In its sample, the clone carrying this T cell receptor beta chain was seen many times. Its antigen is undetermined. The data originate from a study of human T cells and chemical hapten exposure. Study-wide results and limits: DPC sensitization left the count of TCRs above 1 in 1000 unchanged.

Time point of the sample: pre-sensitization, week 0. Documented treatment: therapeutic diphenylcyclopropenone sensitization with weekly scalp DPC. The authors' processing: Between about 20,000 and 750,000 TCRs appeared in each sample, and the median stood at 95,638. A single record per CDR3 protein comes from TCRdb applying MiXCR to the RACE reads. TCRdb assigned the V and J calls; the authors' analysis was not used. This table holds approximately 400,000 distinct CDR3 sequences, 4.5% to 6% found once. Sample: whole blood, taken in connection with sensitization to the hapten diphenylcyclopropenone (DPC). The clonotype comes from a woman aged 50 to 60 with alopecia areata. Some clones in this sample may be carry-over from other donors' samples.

DNA of the CDR3: TGTGCCATCAGCGCAGGGGGCGAGGCGGCCGGGGAGCTGTTTTTT. Protein: CAISAGGEAAGELFF. The chain carries TRBV10-3 and TRBJ2-2; 8 bases align to TRBD1. The CDR3 sequence is 15 residues long. V lost 6 bases, J lost 6 bases, and 9 bases stayed unmatched. Looked up from germline, CDR1 is ENHRY and CDR2 is SYGVKD.